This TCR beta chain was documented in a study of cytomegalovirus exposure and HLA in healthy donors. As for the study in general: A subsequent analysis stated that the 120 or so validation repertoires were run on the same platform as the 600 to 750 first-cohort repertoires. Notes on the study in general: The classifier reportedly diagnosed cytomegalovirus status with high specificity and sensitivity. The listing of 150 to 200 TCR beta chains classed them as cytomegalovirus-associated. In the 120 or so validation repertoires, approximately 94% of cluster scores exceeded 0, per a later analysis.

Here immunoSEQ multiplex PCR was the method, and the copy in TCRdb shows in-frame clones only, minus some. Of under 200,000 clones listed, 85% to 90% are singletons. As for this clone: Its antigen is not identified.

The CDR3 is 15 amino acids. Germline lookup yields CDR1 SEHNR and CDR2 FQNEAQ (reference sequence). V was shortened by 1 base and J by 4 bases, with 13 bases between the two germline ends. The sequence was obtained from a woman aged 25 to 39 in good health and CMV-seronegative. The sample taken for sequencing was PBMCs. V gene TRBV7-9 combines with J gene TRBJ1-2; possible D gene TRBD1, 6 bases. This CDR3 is CASSLEGQPSYGYTF. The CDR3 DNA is TGTGCCAGCAGCTTAGAAGGACAGCCTTCCTATGGCTACACCTTC.